A selection of T cell receptor beta chains follows, all from one sample in a study of T cells expressing NK-cell markers. From the 5' RACE reads, TCRdb lists one entry per CDR3 protein and no DNA. The sample spans about 260,000 distinct CDR3 sequences; the ten largest clones claim about 0.4%. Sequencing was done on a sample of blood T cells: a sorted CD56 or NKG2C T cell subset, CD4+ or CD8+ T cells, or bulk PBMC T cells (not recorded which). These receptors were taken from a man between 18 and 35 years old in good health. Both conserved end residues are part of each CDR3. Each record gives: J gene, V gene, CDR3 protein.

j_gene: TRBJ1-4; v_gene: TRBV12-3/TRBV12-4; CDR3aa: CASSLEGNGLFF
j_gene: TRBJ2-2; v_gene: TRBV7-6; CDR3aa: CASSLEWGPGELFF
j_gene: TRBJ2-3; v_gene: TRBV4-2; CDR3aa: CASSQEFPAGVLASTDTQYF
j_gene: TRBJ2-3; v_gene: TRBV20-1; CDR3aa: CSATGGPSDTQYF
j_gene: TRBJ2-1; v_gene: TRBV7-2; CDR3aa: CASSLAPDVAASYNEQFF
j_gene: TRBJ2-4; v_gene: TRBV4-1; CDR3aa: CASSQDRGRLNIQYF
j_gene: TRBJ2-1; v_gene: TRBV11-1; CDR3aa: CASSPSGTSGPFYNEQFF
j_gene: TRBJ2-3; v_gene: TRBV29-1; CDR3aa: CSGRGQYTDTQYF
j_gene: TRBJ1-3; v_gene: TRBV6-1; CDR3aa: CASSPDGTGNTIYF
j_gene: TRBJ2-7; v_gene: TRBV28; CDR3aa: CASSLFLMRQGDEQYF
j_gene: TRBJ1-2; v_gene: TRBV6-1; CDR3aa: CASSTDRIKHGYTF
j_gene: TRBJ2-1; v_gene: TRBV9; CDR3aa: CASSRGLAADNEQFF
j_gene: TRBJ1-1; v_gene: TRBV12-3/TRBV12-4; CDR3aa: CASSTPREVLVEAFF
j_gene: TRBJ2-1; v_gene: TRBV6-1; CDR3aa: CASSDLASGDEQFF
j_gene: TRBJ1-1; v_gene: TRBV12-3/TRBV12-4; CDR3aa: CASKQGQGGTEAFF